The 3 T cell receptor beta chains reported below all come from one sample, sequenced in a study of response to subunit inactivated influenza vaccine. Via MiXCR, TCRdb re-called the RT-PCR reads, giving one row per CDR3 protein. This sample has roughly 700,000 distinct CDR3 sequences, with approximately 15% found just once. The sequences come from PBMCs from blood, collected around two weeks before vaccination. The receptors derive from a man aged 45 to 65 who received an inactivated influenza vaccine.

The chain carries TRBV7-8 and TRBJ2-1, with D possibly being TRBD2 (5 bases). This CDR3 is built from 17 residues. V shed 1 base and J shed 0 bases, with 13 bases lying between them. The germline V gene has CDR1 SGHVS and CDR2 FQNEAQ. The CDR3 nucleotides are TGTGCCAGCAGCTTAGTGGGAGCGCCGAGCTCCTACAATGAGCAGTTCTTC. Its protein is CASSLVGAPSSYNEQFF.

There are many counts of this clonotype. This chain connects TRBV6-2 or TRBV6-3 to TRBJ2-3, with D uncertain. Trimming took 6 bases from V and 3 from J, leaving 7 bases between them. Germline lookup yields CDR1 MNHEY and CDR2 SVGEGT. There are 12 residues in the CDR3. CDR3 nucleotides: TGTGCCAGCAGCACCACGACAGATACGCAGTATTTT. Translated, it gives CASSTTTDTQYF.

The CDR3 nucleotides are TGTGCCAGCAGCTTTCCGGGACAGGGGATGAGAACGCAGTATTTT. Residues: CASSFPGQGMRTQYF. The rearrangement uses TRBV7-2 and TRBJ2-3; 10 nucleotides agree with TRBD1. The CDR3 is made up of 15 amino acids. With 3 bases clipped from V and 9 bases from J, the junction kept 9 bases outside the gene matches. CDR1 and CDR2 (germline): SGHTA, FQGNSA.